The rows below give T cell receptor beta chains drawn from one sample of a study of T cell repertoires in cytomegalovirus infection. TCRdb re-derived calls from the reads in MiXCR, one entry per CDR3 protein. This table holds around 290,000 distinct CDR3 sequences, about 23% found once. What was sequenced was PBMCs. The source is a human donor in good health (CMV status not recorded). Some clones in this sample may be carry-over from other donors' samples. Each CDR3 is given with its conserved first and last residue. The order of the fields is clone size, V gene, D gene, CDR3 length, J gene, CDR3 protein, CDR3 DNA. D genes are given only for firm matches. Clone size is shown for a subset of rows, as once, few, many or a class of expanded clone.

abundance: .
v_gene: TRBV9
d_gene: TRBD1
len: 14
j_gene: TRBJ2-7
CDR3aa: CASSLHAGGYEQYF
CDR3nt: TGTGCCAGCAGCCTACACGCAGGGGGCTACGAGCAGTACTTC

abundance: once
v_gene: TRBV7-2
d_gene: .
len: 12
j_gene: TRBJ2-7
CDR3aa: CASSLDYWEQYF
CDR3nt: TGTGCCAGCAGCTTAGATTATTGGGAGCAGTACTTC

abundance: many
v_gene: TRBV7-2
d_gene: .
len: 12
j_gene: TRBJ2-1
CDR3aa: CASRPQRDEQFF
CDR3nt: TGTGCCAGCAGACCACAGAGGGATGAGCAGTTCTTC

abundance: many
v_gene: TRBV6-2/TRBV6-3
d_gene: .
len: 12
j_gene: TRBJ2-1
CDR3aa: CASSYRETEQFF
CDR3nt: TGTGCCAGCAGTTATCGGGAGACTGAGCAGTTCTTC

abundance: .
v_gene: TRBV20-1
d_gene: TRBD1
len: 15
j_gene: TRBJ2-2
CDR3aa: CSAAGQGGRTGELFF
CDR3nt: TGCAGTGCTGCGGGACAGGGAGGGCGTACCGGGGAGCTGTTTTTT

abundance: .
v_gene: TRBV5-1
d_gene: .
len: 14
j_gene: TRBJ1-1
CDR3aa: CASSGDTMNTEAFF
CDR3nt: TGCGCCAGCAGCGGGGACACCATGAACACTGAAGCTTTCTTT

abundance: once
v_gene: TRBV18
d_gene: TRBD1
len: 15
j_gene: TRBJ2-1
CDR3aa: CASSLGQLIYNEQFF
CDR3nt: TGTGCCAGCTCACTGGGACAGCTAATTTACAATGAGCAGTTCTTC

abundance: .
v_gene: TRBV19
d_gene: .
len: 13
j_gene: TRBJ1-6
CDR3aa: CASAGEERSPLHF
CDR3nt: TGTGCCAGTGCGGGGGAAGAGCGATCACCCCTCCACTTT

abundance: many
v_gene: TRBV28
d_gene: TRBD2
len: 17
j_gene: TRBJ2-2
CDR3aa: CASSVWGLAGGPGELFF
CDR3nt: TGTGCCAGCAGTGTCTGGGGACTAGCGGGGGGACCCGGGGAGCTGTTTTTT

abundance: .
v_gene: TRBV5-1
d_gene: TRBD1
len: 14
j_gene: TRBJ1-5
CDR3aa: CASSLWQGGQPQHF
CDR3nt: TGCGCCAGCAGCTTGTGGCAGGGGGGACAGCCCCAGCATTTT

abundance: few
v_gene: TRBV12-3/TRBV12-4
d_gene: .
len: 14
j_gene: TRBJ1-4
CDR3aa: CASSLGTVKEKLFF
CDR3nt: TGTGCCAGCAGTTTAGGGACAGTAAAAGAAAAACTGTTTTTT

abundance: .
v_gene: TRBV20-1
d_gene: .
len: 14
j_gene: TRBJ1-5
CDR3aa: CSASSGVGRQPQHF
CDR3nt: TGCAGTGCTAGCTCGGGGGTTGGACGACAGCCCCAGCATTTT

abundance: many
v_gene: TRBV10-3
d_gene: .
len: 12
j_gene: TRBJ2-5
CDR3aa: CAISAQGETQYF
CDR3nt: TGTGCCATCAGTGCCCAGGGTGAGACCCAGTACTTC

abundance: .
v_gene: TRBV29-1
d_gene: .
len: 13
j_gene: TRBJ2-6
CDR3aa: CSVEGAGANVLTF
CDR3nt: TGCAGCGTTGAGGGTGCTGGGGCCAACGTCCTGACTTTC

abundance: many
v_gene: TRBV7-8
d_gene: TRBD1
len: 15
j_gene: TRBJ2-7
CDR3aa: CASSLRSQGVAEQYF
CDR3nt: TGTGCCAGCAGCTTAAGGTCACAGGGGGTGGCCGAGCAGTACTTC

abundance: .
v_gene: TRBV4-1
d_gene: TRBD1
len: 13
j_gene: TRBJ1-1
CDR3aa: CASSLGTGAGAFF
CDR3nt: TGCGCCAGCAGCCTGGGGACAGGGGCAGGAGCTTTCTTT

abundance: few
v_gene: TRBV15
d_gene: .
len: 16
j_gene: TRBJ2-7
CDR3aa: CATSREAGLTSYEQYF
CDR3nt: TGTGCCACCAGCAGAGAAGCCGGACTGACCTCCTACGAGCAGTACTTC

abundance: many
v_gene: TRBV7-2
d_gene: .
len: 14
j_gene: TRBJ1-3
CDR3aa: CASSSSGSGNTIYF
CDR3nt: TGTGCCAGCAGCTCCTCGGGCTCTGGAAACACCATATATTTT

abundance: few
v_gene: TRBV11-3
d_gene: .
len: 16
j_gene: TRBJ2-3
CDR3aa: CASSLGPRWTTDTQYF
CDR3nt: TGTGCCAGCAGCTTAGGCCCCCGTTGGACCACAGATACGCAGTATTTT

abundance: .
v_gene: TRBV9
d_gene: TRBD1
len: 15
j_gene: TRBJ2-1
CDR3aa: CASSAGQGLYNEQFF
CDR3nt: TGTGCCAGCAGCGCGGGACAGGGCCTGTACAATGAGCAGTTCTTC

abundance: .
v_gene: TRBV3-1
d_gene: TRBD1
len: 14
j_gene: TRBJ1-5
CDR3aa: CASSSGTAGQPQHF
CDR3nt: TGTGCCAGCAGCTCCGGGACAGCGGGCCAGCCCCAGCATTTT

abundance: many
v_gene: TRBV7-6
d_gene: TRBD2
len: 16
j_gene: TRBJ2-1
CDR3aa: CASRSSSGGAYNEQFF
CDR3nt: TGTGCCAGCAGATCCTCTAGCGGGGGGGCCTACAATGAGCAGTTCTTC

abundance: .
v_gene: TRBV11-2
d_gene: TRBD1
len: 15
j_gene: TRBJ1-2
CDR3aa: CASSLTRTGNYGYTF
CDR3nt: TGTGCCAGCAGCTTGACTAGGACAGGGAATTATGGCTACACCTTC

abundance: .
v_gene: TRBV12-3/TRBV12-4
d_gene: .
len: 12
j_gene: TRBJ2-1
CDR3aa: CASSPARVGQFF
CDR3nt: TGTGCCAGCAGCCCCGCCCGGGTAGGGCAGTTCTTC

abundance: .
v_gene: TRBV6-5
d_gene: .
len: 16
j_gene: TRBJ2-3
CDR3aa: CASSYSELLGADTQYF
CDR3nt: TGTGCCAGCAGTTACTCGGAACTACTCGGGGCAGATACGCAGTATTTT

abundance: few
v_gene: TRBV30
d_gene: TRBD1
len: 14
j_gene: TRBJ2-2
CDR3aa: CAWFGQVNTGELFF
CDR3nt: TGTGCCTGGTTTGGACAGGTCAACACCGGGGAGCTGTTTTTT

abundance: .
v_gene: TRBV6-2/TRBV6-3
d_gene: .
len: 15
j_gene: TRBJ1-4
CDR3aa: CASTFQKTANEKLFF
CDR3nt: TGTGCCAGCACTTTCCAAAAGACGGCGAATGAAAAACTGTTTTTT

abundance: few
v_gene: TRBV6-2/TRBV6-3
d_gene: .
len: 13
j_gene: TRBJ2-1
CDR3aa: CASGFLSYNEQFF
CDR3nt: TGTGCCAGTGGGTTTCTCTCCTACAATGAGCAGTTCTTC

abundance: once
v_gene: TRBV2
d_gene: .
len: 15
j_gene: TRBJ2-3
CDR3aa: CASSDAGRSTDTQYF
CDR3nt: TGTGCCAGCAGTGATGCAGGGCGTAGCACAGATACGCAGTATTTT

abundance: .
v_gene: TRBV11-1
d_gene: TRBD1
len: 17
j_gene: TRBJ1-1
CDR3aa: CASSPDRDRGLDTEAFF
CDR3nt: TGTGCCAGCAGCCCGGACCGGGACAGGGGCCTTGACACTGAAGCTTTCTTT

abundance: many
v_gene: TRBV7-2
d_gene: TRBD1
len: 14
j_gene: TRBJ2-7
CDR3aa: CASSRSTGVYEQYF
CDR3nt: TGTGCCAGCAGCCGATCTACAGGGGTCTACGAGCAGTACTTC

abundance: .
v_gene: TRBV19
d_gene: .
len: 15
j_gene: TRBJ2-6
CDR3aa: CASSGISSGANVLTF
CDR3nt: TGTGCCAGTAGTGGTATCTCCTCTGGGGCCAACGTCCTGACTTTC

abundance: .
v_gene: TRBV25-1
d_gene: .
len: 13
j_gene: TRBJ1-1
CDR3aa: CASTKTLNTEAFF
CDR3nt: TGTGCCAGCACCAAGACACTGAACACTGAAGCTTTCTTT

abundance: many
v_gene: TRBV7-2
d_gene: .
len: 14
j_gene: TRBJ2-1
CDR3aa: CASSLAGTSHEQFF
CDR3nt: TGTGCCAGCAGCTTAGCGGGTACTAGCCATGAGCAGTTCTTC

abundance: many
v_gene: TRBV7-2
d_gene: TRBD2
len: 15
j_gene: TRBJ2-1
CDR3aa: CASTFPAGGYNEQFF
CDR3nt: TGTGCCAGCACCTTCCCGGCGGGAGGTTACAATGAGCAGTTCTTC

abundance: many
v_gene: TRBV28
d_gene: .
len: 15
j_gene: TRBJ2-7
CDR3aa: CASSRFGGTSYEQYF
CDR3nt: TGTGCCAGCAGCCGCTTTGGGGGTACCTCCTACGAGCAGTACTTC

abundance: few
v_gene: TRBV5-3
d_gene: .
len: 12
j_gene: TRBJ1-2
CDR3aa: CASSLDPTGYTF
CDR3nt: TGTGCCAGCAGCTTGGACCCTACTGGCTACACCTTC

abundance: few
v_gene: TRBV2
d_gene: TRBD2
len: 14
j_gene: TRBJ2-2
CDR3aa: CASLLAGNTGELFF
CDR3nt: TGTGCCAGCCTTTTAGCGGGGAACACCGGGGAGCTGTTTTTT

abundance: many
v_gene: TRBV7-2
d_gene: TRBD1
len: 20
j_gene: TRBJ2-6
CDR3aa: CASSPAAGDRGRSGANVLTF
CDR3nt: TGTGCCAGCAGCCCGGCAGCCGGGGACAGGGGGCGGTCTGGGGCCAACGTCCTGACTTTC

abundance: many
v_gene: TRBV7-2
d_gene: .
len: 16
j_gene: TRBJ1-1
CDR3aa: CASSPGRGNGYTEAFF
CDR3nt: TGTGCCAGCAGCCCTGGGAGGGGGAATGGTTACACTGAAGCTTTCTTT

abundance: few
v_gene: TRBV7-2
d_gene: .
len: 13
j_gene: TRBJ2-7
CDR3aa: CASSLIQGYEQYF
CDR3nt: TGTGCCAGCAGCTTAATCCAGGGCTACGAGCAGTACTTC

abundance: many
v_gene: TRBV7-2
d_gene: .
len: 14
j_gene: TRBJ2-7
CDR3aa: CASSRQAGNYEQYF
CDR3nt: TGTGCCAGCAGCCGTCAGGCAGGGAACTACGAGCAGTACTTC

abundance: few
v_gene: TRBV19
d_gene: .
len: 13
j_gene: TRBJ1-1
CDR3aa: CASSHMSDTEAFF
CDR3nt: TGTGCCAGTAGTCACATGTCAGACACTGAAGCTTTCTTT

abundance: .
v_gene: TRBV28
d_gene: .
len: 15
j_gene: TRBJ1-6
CDR3aa: CASTSQGKRDSPLHF
CDR3nt: TGTGCCAGCACGAGTCAGGGAAAACGCGATTCACCCCTCCACTTT

abundance: .
v_gene: TRBV19
d_gene: .
len: 15
j_gene: TRBJ2-1
CDR3aa: CASSDLNTGWDEQFF
CDR3nt: TGTGCCAGTAGTGACTTAAATACAGGGTGGGATGAGCAGTTCTTC

abundance: few
v_gene: TRBV28
d_gene: .
len: 16
j_gene: TRBJ1-1
CDR3aa: CASSPFGTLMNTEAFF
CDR3nt: TGTGCCAGCAGTCCATTCGGGACACTAATGAACACTGAAGCTTTCTTT

abundance: .
v_gene: TRBV12-3/TRBV12-4
d_gene: .
len: 12
j_gene: TRBJ1-5
CDR3aa: CASKGPGQPQHF
CDR3nt: TGTGCCAGCAAAGGGCCCGGTCAGCCCCAGCATTTT

abundance: many
v_gene: TRBV28
d_gene: .
len: 16
j_gene: TRBJ2-1
CDR3aa: CASSLGASGSYNEQFF
CDR3nt: TGTGCCAGCAGTTTGGGGGCTAGCGGCTCCTACAATGAGCAGTTCTTC